A single sample is the source of the 21 T cell receptor beta chains below, sequenced in a study of spatial heterogeneity in lung cancer. This sample's time point: sample taken at primary tumor resection. TCRdb reprocessed the 5' RACE reads with MiXCR, giving one entry per CDR3 protein. This table holds fewer than 18,000 distinct CDR3 sequences, about 3.9% found once. Sample: normal lung tissue next to the tumor, taken at surgery. These receptors all come from a male donor with early-stage non-small cell lung cancer.

The table lists this clonotype with many counts. Since the library was made to target alpha chains, this beta chain is a stray read and its abundance is not meaningful. The rearrangement uses TRBV19 and TRBJ1-4, with D possibly matching TRBD1 (6 bases). The length of the CDR3 is 15 residues. Trimming took off 2 bases at V and 8 bases at J, with 15 bases between the two ends. Germline values: CDR1 LNHDA, CDR2 SQIVND (reference sequence). CDR3: CASSILAGAGEKLFF. The CDR3 DNA is TGTGCCAGTAGTATACTGGCAGGGGCTGGCGAAAAACTGTTTTTT.

This clonotype was observed many times. This beta chain represents an off-target read in a library built for alpha chains; its size is of limited meaning. The chain is built from TRBV11-3 and TRBJ2-3; no reliable D call. V lost 1 base and J lost 4, with 6 bases in between. CDR1 and CDR2 from the germline V gene are SGHNT and YENEEA. The CDR3 length is 13 residues. The DNA of the CDR3 is TGTGCCAGCAGCTTAGGGACGGCAGATACGCAGTATTTT. It specifies CASSLGTADTQYF.

This clonotype was found many times. The library was prepared for alpha chains; this beta chain is a stray read, so its frequency means little. The chain combines TRBV7-3 with TRBJ1-2; 7 nucleotides agree with TRBD1. The CDR3 is made up of 20 amino acids. CDR1 and CDR2 (germline): SGHTA, FQGTGA. With V trimmed by 6 bases and J by 0 bases, 22 bases remained unmatched. In nucleotides, the CDR3 is TGTGCCAGCAGGTCCGGGACAGATACTCTCCCTACCTCTTCTAACTATGGCTACACCTTC. It yields the protein CASRSGTDTLPTSSNYGYTF.

This clonotype showed up many times. For a library built for alpha chains, this beta chain is a stray read; little rests on its size. The rearrangement links TRBV6-6 to TRBJ1-2, with 10 bases that match TRBD1. Germline CDR1 reads MNHNY; CDR2 reads SVGAGI (reference sequence). V was clipped by 2 bases and J by 8 bases; unmatched bases: 14. This CDR3 comprises 17 residues. Here the CDR3 reads CASSYPPLTGTGVGYTF. The CDR3 DNA follows: TGTGCCAGCAGTTACCCACCCTTAACCGGGACAGGGGTAGGCTACACCTTC.

This clonotype occurred many times. A library made for alpha chains picked up this beta chain off target, so its size means little. The rearrangement uses TRBV27 and TRBJ2-7; 7 positions match TRBD1. The J segment lost 5 bases and the V segment lost 5 bases, leaving 3 bases of the junction unmatched. The germline CDR1 and CDR2 sequences are MNHEY and SMNVEV (reference sequence). CDR3 length: 12 residues. The CDR3 region has the DNA TGTGCCAGCAGTCCGGGACAGCACGAGCAGTACTTC. Residues: CASSPGQHEQYF.

This clonotype was detected many times. The library was built for alpha chains, so this beta chain is an off-target read and its size means little. V is TRBV28 and J is TRBJ2-5; 7 bases align to TRBD1. The CDR3 is 19 residues long. V was pared by 1 base and J by 2 bases, with 16 bases of the junction left unmatched. Germline lookup yields CDR1 MDHEN and CDR2 SYDVKM. CDR3 sequence (DNA): TGTGCCAGCAGTTTATTACCCATAACGCGACAGGGTAGGCAAGAGACCCAGTACTTC. Amino acids: CASSLLPITRQGRQETQYF.

Notes on this clonotype: Because the library targeted alpha chains, this beta chain is an off-target read whose size means little. V is TRBV7-9 and J is TRBJ1-1; D perhaps matches TRBD1 (5 bases). Trimming removed 5 bases from V and 7 bases from J, with 14 bases in between. CDR3 size: 13 residues. CDR1 and CDR2 from the germline V gene are SEHNR and FQNEAQ (reference sequence). The CDR3 spells CASSPNWGSEAFF. The CDR3 DNA reads as TGTGCCAGCAGCCCGAATTGGGGCAGTGAAGCTTTCTTT.

In this sample, this clonotype turned up many times. Little can be read into the size of this beta chain, an off-target read in a library designed for alpha chains. The chain combines TRBV20-1 with TRBJ1-4; a weak D match, TRBD1 (6 bases). CDR3 length: 14 amino acids. Deletions cut 3 bases from V and 4 bases from J, with 12 bases between. Germline V lookup: CDR1 DFQATT, CDR2 SNEGSKA (reference sequence). This chain's CDR3 is CSARADSGNEKLFF. The CDR3 nucleotides read TGCAGTGCTAGGGCGGACAGCGGTAATGAAAAACTGTTTTTT.

This clonotype showed up many times. Being off target in a library aimed at alpha chains, this beta chain has a size of little meaning. The chain couples TRBV12-3 or TRBV12-4 to TRBJ2-1, with TRBD2 identical over 7 bases. V shed 7 bases, J shed 5 bases, and the junction held 17 bases outside the gene matches. CDR3 size: 17 residues. CDR3 sequence (DNA): TGTGCCAGCACCGAACGTATAGCGGGCAAGGTAGACAATGAGCAGTTCTTC. Translation: CASTERIAGKVDNEQFF.

This clonotype was seen many times. This beta chain turned up in a library designed for alpha chains; as an off-target read, its abundance says little. CDR3 DNA sequence: TGTGCCAGCAGTTTTTCAGGGAGCAATCAGCCCCAGCATTTT. It codes for CASSFSGSNQPQHF. The V gene is TRBV28, the J gene TRBJ1-5, with a possible D match to TRBD1 (5 bases). Germline CDR1 MDHEN, CDR2 SYDVKM. The germline V and J ends were trimmed by 3 bases and 1 base, with 7 bases remaining between them. There are 14 residues in the CDR3.

This clonotype is labeled medium-sized. This beta chain slipped into a library made for alpha chains as a stray read, so its size is not meaningful. V gene TRBV6-5 combines with J gene TRBJ1-1; 8 nucleotides match TRBD1. CDR1 MNHEY and CDR2 SVGAGI come from the germline V gene. Trimming cost V 6 bases and J 1 base; bases outside gene matches: 7. The CDR3 is made up of 15 amino acids. CDR3 coding DNA: TGTGCCAGCAGCCGAACGACAGGGGCGAACACTGAAGCTTTCTTT. Its translation is CASSRTTGANTEAFF.

There are many counts of this clonotype. Since the library was made to target alpha chains, this beta chain is a stray read and its abundance is not meaningful. The CDR3 DNA reads as TGTGCCAGCAGCCGGACAGGATCGAACACCGGGGAGCTGTTTTTT. This gives the protein CASSRTGSNTGELFF. The V call is TRBV27, the J call TRBJ2-2, with 7 nucleotides matching TRBD1. V lost 6 bases to trimming and J lost 0 bases; unmatched junction nucleotides: 4. The CDR3 runs to 15 residues. The germline V gene has CDR1 MNHEY and CDR2 SMNVEV (reference sequence).

This clonotype was picked up many times. This beta chain turned up in a library designed for alpha chains; as an off-target read, its abundance says little. The chain couples TRBV12-3 or TRBV12-4 to TRBJ2-2, with D uncertain. This CDR3 region has 14 residues. V was cut by 7 bases and J by 10 bases, with 19 bases left in between. The CDR3 DNA is TGTGCCAGCACGCCTCAGTTTAGGAGCCTGGAGCTGTTTTTT. Its translation: CASTPQFRSLELFF.

This clonotype showed up many times. A library prepared for alpha chains yielded this beta chain as an off-target read; its size is of little meaning. The chain joins TRBV29-1 to TRBJ2-7; D unresolved. There are 13 residues in the CDR3. V dropped 0 bases and J dropped 0 bases, with 6 bases sitting between them. Germline V gives CDR1 SQVTM, CDR2 ANQGSEA. The CDR3, as DNA: TGCAGCGTTGAAGATTCGACCTCCTACGAGCAGTACTTC. This gives the protein CSVEDSTSYEQYF.

This clonotype was recorded many times. A library made for alpha chains picked up this beta chain off target, so its size means little. The V gene is TRBV20-1, the J gene TRBJ1-4; 9 nucleotides match TRBD1. Losses at the gene ends were 5 bases for V and 2 bases for J; bases not matched to a gene: 6. The germline CDR1 and CDR2 sequences are DFQATT and SNEGSKA (reference sequence). CDR3 length equals 15 residues. CDR3 sequence: CSAQPTGGTNEKLFF. The CDR3 DNA reads TGCAGTGCTCAACCAACAGGGGGCACTAATGAAAAACTGTTTTTT.

There are many counts of this clonotype. This beta chain slipped into a library made for alpha chains as a stray read, so its size is not meaningful. The chain is built from TRBV2 and TRBJ2-7; no reliable D call. The V gene lost 4 bases and the J gene lost 4 bases, with 11 bases spanning the gap. Germline assignment: CDR1 SNHLY and CDR2 FYNNEI. The CDR3 has 13 amino acids. CDR3 coding DNA: TGTGCCAGCAGTGCCGGTAGAGAGTACGAGCAGTACTTC. Its protein product is CASSAGREYEQYF.

This clonotype was recorded many times. This beta chain turned up in a library designed for alpha chains; as an off-target read, its abundance says little. The J gene is TRBJ1-1, the V gene TRBV20-1, with unresolved D. The CDR3 length is 13 residues. Looked up from germline, CDR1 is DFQATT and CDR2 is SNEGSKA (reference sequence). V was cut by 4 bases and J by 6 bases, with 15 bases left in between. The chain's CDR3 is CSAKDRTRSEAFF. The DNA of the CDR3 is TGCAGTGCTAAGGACCGTACAAGATCTGAAGCTTTCTTT.

This clonotype was found many times. The library was designed around alpha chains, so this beta chain is a stray read whose abundance carries little weight. The chain employs TRBV4-2 and TRBJ2-7; D may correspond to TRBD1 or TRBD2 (5 bases each). Germline CDR1 and CDR2: LGHNA and YNFKEQ. The V end lost 0 bases, the J end lost 2 bases, and 23 bases lay between the germline ends. This CDR3 is built from 19 residues. DNA for the CDR3: TGTGCCAGCAGCCAAGATTACGAGGGACCTTTACCCACCCCCTACGAGCAGTACTTC. Translated: CASSQDYEGPLPTPYEQYF.

This clonotype rates as medium-sized. This beta chain is a stray sequence in a library constructed for alpha chains; its clone size is not meaningful. The J gene is TRBJ1-2, the V gene TRBV12-3 or TRBV12-4, with D maybe TRBD1 (5 bases). The CDR3 consists of 14 residues. The V gene lost 0 bases and the J gene lost 8 bases, with 13 bases spanning the gap. For the CDR3, the DNA is TGTGCCAGCAGTTTAGCGTGGACACTGGGAGGCTACACCTTC. Translating it yields CASSLAWTLGGYTF.

This clonotype has a count of ten or more. For a library built for alpha chains, this beta chain is a stray read; little rests on its size. This chain connects TRBV2 to TRBJ1-1; weak D call: TRBD1 (5 bases). V was shortened by 5 bases and J by 1 base, with 8 bases between the two germline ends. The germline gives CDR1 SNHLY, CDR2 FYNNEI. The CDR3 has 13 amino acids. DNA for the CDR3: TGTGCCAGCAGTCAAGGGGAGAACACTGAAGCTTTCTTT. Its protein product is CASSQGENTEAFF.

This clonotype has a count of ten or more. A library prepared for alpha chains yielded this beta chain as an off-target read; its size is of little meaning. The V gene is TRBV20-1, the J gene TRBJ1-2, with D tentatively TRBD1 (5 bases). In germline, CDR1 is DFQATT, CDR2 SNEGSKA (reference sequence). The CDR3 has 13 amino acids. Trimming left V 0 bases short and J 7 bases short, with 12 bases between. CDR3 sequence: CSARDGRAVGYTF. The CDR3 region has the DNA TGCAGTGCTAGAGATGGCAGGGCAGTTGGCTACACCTTC.